The 8 T cell receptor beta chains below come from one sample, sequenced in a study of blood T cell repertoires in COVID-19. Measured with immunoSEQ multiplex PCR; TCRdb has only the in-frame clones, and not every one. This repertoire shows roughly 200,000 clones, roughly 90% found once; its top ten account for approximately 3%. Sequenced material: PBMCs or T cells enriched from blood (not recorded which). These receptors were obtained from a woman between 45 and 65 years old in a cohort exposed to, infected with or recovered from COVID-19 (not recorded which).

The chain links TRBV27 to TRBJ1-2; unclear D gene. V gave up 7 bases and J gave up 0 bases, with 12 bases separating them. CDR3 size: 14 residues. Per germline, CDR1 MNHEY and CDR2 SMNVEV (reference sequence). The DNA for the CDR3 is TGTGCCAGCAAACAAAGCGGATCTAACTATGGCTACACCTTC. This sequence encodes CASKQSGSNYGYTF.

The chain couples TRBV4-2 to TRBJ1-2, with unresolved D. CDR3 length: 15 amino acids. V shed 4 bases and J shed 2 bases, with 14 bases lying between them. CDR1 LGHNA and CDR2 YNFKEQ come from the germline V gene. This chain's CDR3 is CASSPRGSGNYGYTF. The CDR3 DNA sequence: TGTGCCAGCAGCCCCAGAGGGTCGGGGAACTATGGCTACACCTTC.

V is TRBV7-2 and J is TRBJ2-2; no definite D call. This CDR3 spans 14 amino acids. The germline gives CDR1 SGHTA, CDR2 FQGNSA. With 2 bases removed from V and 2 bases from J, the gap between germline ends came to 6 bases. CDR3 residues: CASSLQINTGELFF. CDR3 DNA sequence: TGTGCCAGCAGCTTACAGATTAACACCGGGGAGCTGTTTTTT.

The gene calls are TRBV5-4 and TRBJ2-7; 7 nucleotides line up with TRBD2. This CDR3 contains 14 residues. The trim removed 1 base at V and 7 bases at J, leaving 8 bases unmatched. The germline V gene has CDR1 SGHNT and CDR2 YYREEE (reference sequence). DNA for the CDR3: TGTGCCAGCAGCTTGCGGGAGGCCCTGGGGGAGCAGTACTTC. Translated: CASSLREALGEQYF.

The rearrangement joins TRBV5-4 to TRBJ1-4, with 10 positions matching TRBD1. The germline gives CDR1 SGHNT, CDR2 YYREEE (reference sequence). With V trimmed by 0 bases and J by 8 bases, 10 bases remained unmatched. This CDR3 region has 17 residues. Here the CDR3 reads CASSLVPLTGGTEKLFF. CDR3 sequence (DNA): TGTGCCAGCAGCTTGGTGCCCTTGACAGGGGGCACCGAAAAACTGTTTTTT.

The chain is built from TRBV5-4 and TRBJ2-3; 7 nucleotides line up with TRBD2. Germline values: CDR1 SGHNT, CDR2 YYREEE (reference sequence). CDR3 length: 16 residues. Losses at the gene ends were 4 bases for V and 3 bases for J; bases not matched to a gene: 11. CDR3 sequence (DNA): TGTGCCAGCAGCCCTAAGCGGGGAGGGAGGACAGATACGCAGTATTTT. Its protein is CASSPKRGGRTDTQYF.

The gene calls are TRBV28 and TRBJ1-1; tentatively, D is TRBD1 (6 bases). CDR1 is MDHEN and CDR2 is SYDVKM in the germline V gene. This CDR3 spans 14 amino acids. With 2 bases removed from V and 4 bases from J, the gap between germline ends came to 11 bases. The CDR3 DNA sequence: TGTGCCAGCAGTTTAACAAGGGGGGGCACTGAAGCTTTCTTT. This codes for CASSLTRGGTEAFF.

The chain uses TRBV4-1 and TRBJ2-5, with D maybe TRBD1 (6 bases). Trimming removed 4 bases from V and 5 bases from J, with 20 bases in between. Germline V gene sequence: CDR1 MGHRA, CDR2 YSYEKL. The CDR3 consists of 16 residues. CDR3 in amino acids: CASSRRLGAQIETQYF. The DNA of the CDR3 is TGCGCCAGCAGCCGACGGCTGGGGGCGCAGATTGAGACCCAGTACTTC.